This entry lists 28 T cell receptor beta chains sequenced from one sample in a study of read filtering for tumor transcriptome and immune sequencing. This library used roughly 430 ng RNA and molecular barcoded adaptors spanning alpha/delta and beta/gamma chains. MiXCR, applied by TCRdb to the reads, yields one record per CDR3 protein. The sample lists about 57,000 distinct CDR3 sequences, roughly 19% occurring once. Sequencing was performed on a population of CD138-negative cells sorted from bone marrow. The receptor source for this set is a donor at least 40 years old with multiple myeloma.

This chain connects TRBV19 to TRBJ1-1; D possibly corresponds to TRBD1 (5 bases). The CDR3 runs 15 residues. Trimming left V 4 bases short and J 0 bases short, with 12 bases between. Germline V gene data show CDR1 as LNHDA and CDR2 as SQIVND (reference sequence). The CDR3 sequence: CASSNPREMNTEAFF. In nucleotides, the CDR3 is TGTGCCAGTAGTAACCCCAGGGAAATGAACACTGAAGCTTTCTTT.

The V and J genes are TRBV6-6 and TRBJ1-1; D gene ambiguous. V was pared by 0 bases and J by 11 bases, with 13 bases between. This CDR3 is built from 13 residues. CDR1 is MNHNY, CDR2 SVGAGI, per germline (reference sequence). CDR3 sequence: CASSYSSDTRAFF. The CDR3 DNA reads as TGTGCCAGCAGTTACTCATCTGATACTCGTGCTTTCTTT.

The chain uses TRBV20-1 and TRBJ2-2, with a possible D match to TRBD1 (6 bases). Germline loops: CDR1 DFQATT, CDR2 SNEGSKA (reference sequence). The CDR3 is 16 residues long. Trimming stripped 0 bases from V and 4 bases from J, with 15 bases between. For the CDR3, the DNA is TGCAGTGCTAGAGATCAGAGGGGGACGGGCACCGGGGAGCTGTTTTTT. This encodes CSARDQRGTGTGELFF.

This clonotype has just a few counts. The chain uses TRBV2 and TRBJ1-5; D unresolved. V dropped 2 bases and J dropped 4 bases, with 12 bases sitting between them. There are 15 residues in the CDR3. CDR1 is SNHLY, CDR2 FYNNEI, per germline. Here the CDR3 DNA reads TGTGCCAGCAGTGAAAGAGGGATTGCAAATCAGCCCCAGCATTTT. This sequence encodes CASSERGIANQPQHF.

This clonotype appeared many times. This rearrangement joins TRBV28 to TRBJ1-5; no firm D call. Trimming removed 5 bases at V and 16 bases at J, with 18 bases between. Germline V gives CDR1 MDHEN, CDR2 SYDVKM. This CDR3 region has 12 residues. CDR3 coding DNA: TGTGCCAGCAGTCCGAATCCGGGGTCCCCACATTTT. Amino acid sequence: CASSPNPGSPHF.

This clonotype was found many times. This chain links TRBV7-9 with TRBJ2-3, with 8 positions matching TRBD2. The CDR3 has 18 amino acids. In germline, CDR1 is SEHNR, CDR2 FQNEAQ (reference sequence). The V and J ends lost 5 bases and 0 bases, in that order; junction bases with no gene match: 13. CDR3 protein: CASSHTSGGLTSTDTQYF. The CDR3 coding sequence is TGTGCCAGCAGCCACACCAGCGGGGGATTAACTAGCACAGATACGCAGTATTTT.

This clonotype was observed many times. The chain has TRBV6-1 and TRBJ2-1; TRBD1 matches 8 bases. V lost 1 base and J lost 8; bases outside the gene matches: 4. This CDR3 region has 14 residues. Germline CDR1 and CDR2: MNHNS and SASEGT. CDR3 amino acids: CASSEVGQAHEQFF. In DNA form, the CDR3 reads TGTGCCAGCAGTGAAGTGGGACAGGCTCATGAGCAGTTCTTC.

The table lists this clonotype with many counts. This chain connects TRBV5-4 to TRBJ1-1; 9 nucleotides align to TRBD1. The V segment lost 4 bases and the J segment 2 bases; nucleotides outside the gene matches: 9. CDR1 is SGHNT and CDR2 is YYREEE in the germline V gene (reference sequence). The CDR3 is 16 residues long. CDR3 protein: CASSKPGQGENTEAFF. As DNA, the CDR3 is TGTGCCAGCAGCAAACCGGGACAGGGAGAAAACACTGAAGCTTTCTTT.

This clonotype was seen ten or more times. V is TRBV19 and J is TRBJ1-5; D is perhaps TRBD1 (5 bases). Germline assignment: CDR1 LNHDA and CDR2 SQIVND (reference sequence). The CDR3 consists of 14 residues. V gave up 3 bases and J gave up 8 bases, with 14 bases separating them. CDR3 loop: CASSIGPGFEPQHF. Written as DNA, the CDR3 is TGTGCCAGTAGTATCGGGCCAGGGTTTGAGCCCCAGCATTTT.

Many counts were recorded for this clonotype. The rearrangement joins TRBV18 to TRBJ1-1; a weak D match, TRBD1 (6 bases). Germline V gene sequence: CDR1 KGHSH, CDR2 LQKENI. With 6 bases removed from V and 3 bases from J, the gap between germline ends came to 11 bases. The CDR3 loop spans 13 amino acids. The CDR3, as DNA: TGTGCCAGCTCGCCGGGACACCACACTGAAGCTTTCTTT. The encoded protein is CASSPGHHTEAFF.

Turning to this clonotype: Sequence at one end of the junction differs from germline and may be a read error. The chain carries TRBV6-5 and TRBJ2-1; 9 nucleotides agree with TRBD1. This CDR3 is 13 amino acids long. CDR1 is MNHEY and CDR2 is SVGAGI in the germline V gene. This CDR3 is CGSRMTGGNEQFF. CDR3 DNA sequence: TGTGGCAGCAGAATGACAGGGGGTAATGAGCAGTTCTTC.

This clonotype was seen at least ten times. The V gene is TRBV19, the J gene TRBJ1-1; D is uncertain. The CDR3 consists of 14 residues. Germline V gene data show CDR1 as LNHDA and CDR2 as SQIVND (reference sequence). V dropped 7 bases and J dropped 4 bases, with 16 bases sitting between them. As DNA, the CDR3 is TGTGCCAGTACCCTGGGCCCCTACCCCACTGAAGCTTTCTTT. Its translation: CASTLGPYPTEAFF.

This clonotype was recorded at least ten times. The chain joins TRBV5-1 to TRBJ2-2; 8 positions agree with TRBD1. Per germline, CDR1 SGHRS and CDR2 YFSETQ. The CDR3 is 17 residues long. The ends lost 3 bases at V and 1 base at J; junction bases unmatched: 8. The CDR3 is CASSSPDRAMNTGELFF. The CDR3 DNA reads as TGCGCCAGCAGCTCGCCGGACAGGGCGATGAACACCGGGGAGCTGTTTTTT.

This clonotype was recorded many times. The chain has TRBV7-2 and TRBJ2-3, with 10 bases identical to TRBD2. CDR1 is SGHTA, CDR2 FQGNSA, per germline. The CDR3 is 15 residues long. Losses at the gene ends were 7 bases for V and 6 bases for J; bases not matched to a gene: 10. CDR3 sequence reads: CASTSPSGSVDTQYF. The CDR3 bases are TGTGCCAGCACGTCGCCTAGCGGGAGCGTTGATACGCAGTATTTT.

As concerns this clonotype: One end of the junction varies from germline; a read error may be responsible. V and J are TRBV4-2 and TRBJ1-4, with no clear D. The CDR3 contains 14 residues. Germline assignment: CDR1 LGHNA and CDR2 YNFKEQ. CDR3 region: CASRSWGVRERLFF. CDR3 coding DNA: TGTGCCAGCAGATCGTGGGGTGTTCGAGAAAGACTGTTTTTC.

This clonotype has a count of ten or more. J is TRBJ2-1 and V is TRBV28; possible D gene TRBD2, 5 bases. Deletions cut 7 bases from V and 10 bases from J, with 11 bases between. The length of the CDR3 is 11 residues. Germline-derived CDR1 and CDR2 are MDHEN and SYDVKM. The CDR3 here is CASIRGSEQFF. CDR3 DNA: TGTGCCAGCATTAGAGGGTCGGAGCAGTTCTTC.

This clonotype has ten or more counts. The chain joins TRBV7-2 to TRBJ2-1; tentative D call: TRBD2 (6 bases). CDR1 and CDR2 (germline): SGHTA, FQGNSA. Trimming took off 3 bases at V and 2 bases at J, with 20 bases between the two ends. The CDR3 spans 18 residues. CDR3 bases: TGTGCCAGCAGCTTTCGCGCTAGCGCAACTTCTACCTACAATGAGCAGTTCTTC. Its protein product is CASSFRASATSTYNEQFF.

With respect to this clonotype: A much bigger clone sits one base away, suggesting this may be a read error. The gene calls are TRBV20-1 and TRBJ1-1; D is possibly TRBD1 (5 bases). Trimming cost V 4 bases and J 6 bases, with 15 bases left between them. The germline V gene has CDR1 DFQATT and CDR2 SNEGSKA (reference sequence). The CDR3 is 13 residues long. This CDR3 reads CSAIKVGGPEAFF. The CDR3 bases are TGCAGTGCTATAAAGGTGGGGGGTCCTGAAGCTTTCTTT.

This clonotype has at least ten counts. This chain connects TRBV5-5 to TRBJ1-2; TRBD1 matches 7 bases. The V gene end was trimmed by 4 bases and the J gene end by 7 bases; junction bases not matched to a gene: 10. Germline V gives CDR1 SGHKS, CDR2 YYEKEE (reference sequence). This CDR3 is built from 14 residues. The CDR3 bases are TGTGCCAGCAGCCCCAGCCCGACAGGGCTTGGCTACACCTTC. Translating it yields CASSPSPTGLGYTF.

This clonotype has ten or more counts. The chain recombines TRBV7-3 with TRBJ2-2; 8 nucleotides match TRBD1. The CDR3 length is 15 residues. The J segment lost 4 bases and the V segment lost 5 bases, leaving 6 bases of the junction unmatched. CDR1 and CDR2 from the germline V gene are SGHTA and FQGTGA. For the CDR3, the DNA is TGTGCCAGCAGCGCGACAGGGGCTGGCACCGGGGAGCTGTTTTTT. This codes for CASSATGAGTGELFF. The complete variable domain, with remaining parts taken from reference TRBV7-3 and TRBJ2-2, reads GAGVSQTPSNKVTEKGKYVELRCDPISGHTALYWYRQSLGQGPEFLIYFQGTGAADDSGLPNDRFFAVRPEGSVSTLKIQRTERGDSAVYLCASSATGAGTGELFFGEGSRLTVL.

This clonotype was counted many times. One end of the junction is discordant with germline, which a read error may explain. V and J are TRBV12-3 or TRBV12-4 and TRBJ2-1; 12 bases fit TRBD1. CDR3 length: 15 amino acids. CDR3 in DNA: TGTGCCGGCAGGGGACAGGGGGCGTTCTACAATGAGCAGTTCTTC. This gives the protein CAGRGQGAFYNEQFF.

This chain links TRBV9 with TRBJ2-3, with D perhaps being TRBD1 or TRBD2 (5 bases each). The V and J ends lost 1 base and 0 bases respectively, with 18 bases between them. The CDR3 extends over 18 amino acids. The germline V gene has CDR1 SGDLS and CDR2 YYNGEE. The CDR3: CASSVNVWGGPSTDTQYF. The CDR3 DNA reads as TGTGCCAGCAGCGTAAATGTCTGGGGCGGGCCGAGCACAGATACGCAGTATTTT.

The sample holds many counts of this clonotype. The chain has TRBV24-1 and TRBJ2-1; D perhaps matches TRBD2 (6 bases). The CDR3 has 16 residues. Germline V gene lookup returns CDR1 KGHDR and CDR2 SFDVKD. V gave up 4 bases and J gave up 6 bases, with 18 bases separating them. As DNA, the CDR3 is TGTGCCACCAGTGACGCCGGGACTCCGTACCCCAATGAGCAGTTCTTC. Translation: CATSDAGTPYPNEQFF.

Many counts were recorded for this clonotype. V usage is TRBV12-3 or TRBV12-4 and J usage is TRBJ2-3; no clear D. The CDR3 length is 15 residues. V lost 3 bases and J lost 0, with 10 bases in between. The DNA for the CDR3 is TGTGCCAGCAGTTTTACCCTAACAAGCACAGATACGCAGTATTTT. Amino acid sequence: CASSFTLTSTDTQYF.

This clonotype has at least ten counts. This rearrangement joins TRBV29-1 to TRBJ2-3, with D hard to call. The germline CDR1 and CDR2 sequences are SQVTM and ANQGSEA. The CDR3 is 14 amino acids. Trimming took 0 bases from V and 2 from J, leaving 9 bases between them. CDR3 sequence: CSVEDRQHTDTQYF. The CDR3 nucleotides are TGCAGCGTTGAAGATCGTCAGCACACAGATACGCAGTATTTT.

The J gene is TRBJ2-2, the V gene TRBV19; the match to TRBD2 covers 9 bases. This CDR3 spans 17 amino acids. Germline V gene sequence: CDR1 LNHDA, CDR2 SQIVND (reference sequence). The V and J ends lost 3 bases and 1 base, in that order; junction bases with no gene match: 6. Here the CDR3 reads CASSMVAGGLNTGELFF. Here the CDR3 DNA reads TGTGCCAGTAGTATGGTGGCGGGAGGGCTGAACACCGGGGAGCTGTTTTTT.

The chain links TRBV5-1 to TRBJ1-1, with D perhaps matching TRBD1 (6 bases). Germline V gene lookup returns CDR1 SGHRS and CDR2 YFSETQ. The CDR3 sequence is 14 residues long. The germline V and J ends were trimmed by 5 bases and 2 bases, with 13 bases remaining between them. The CDR3 DNA is TGCGCCAGCAGGCGGGGGGACATAAACACTGAAGCTTTCTTT. Protein product: CASRRGDINTEAFF.

This clonotype appeared many times. The chain couples TRBV6-1 to TRBJ2-4; a weak D match, TRBD2 (5 bases). CDR1 and CDR2 (germline): MNHNS, SASEGT. Trimming cost V 6 bases and J 0 bases, with 12 bases left between them. This CDR3 has 15 residues. The CDR3 sequence: CASRDEGLAKNIQYF. The CDR3 DNA sequence: TGTGCCAGCAGGGACGAGGGTCTAGCCAAAAACATTCAGTACTTC.